This note documents a single T cell receptor (beta chain) sequence. The antigen is not known. Trimming cost V 4 bases and J 3 bases; bases outside gene matches: 14. This CDR3 has 16 residues. Germline V CDR1 and CDR2: SQVTM, ANQGSEA. TCRdb keeps only in-frame clones here, not all; method: immunoSEQ multiplex PCR. The sample consists of tens of thousands of clones, roughly 90% of them appearing once. The sample is drawn from a study of OX40 agonist ivuxolimab in advanced cancers. Study-level findings and limits: Dosing at 0.1 to 3.0 mg/kg was accompanied by clonal expansion of CD4+ and CD8+ blood T cells by week 6. Normalized T-cell clonal expansion was also low in a subset of nonresponders.

The chain combines TRBV29-1 with TRBJ2-7; 8 positions agree with TRBD2. The source of this sequence is an adult with an advanced solid tumor such as melanoma, head and neck, liver or kidney cancer. Material: CD4+ or CD8+ T cells sorted from blood, obtained in a trial of the OX40 agonist ivuxolimab. The CDR3 loop is CSVGDGRAGRYYEQYF. Here the CDR3 DNA reads TGCAGCGTTGGGGACGGGAGGGCCGGTCGCTACTACGAGCAGTACTTC.